The T cell receptor (beta chain) described here comes from a study of neurological immune-mediated disorders. Study-level points and caveats: Expansion of TCR clones was greatest in HTLV-1-associated myelopathy and smallest in multiple sclerosis, where it fell below that of healthy controls. A possible signature appeared as one related-CDR3 cluster, in which phylogenetic grouping placed the repertoires of 18 of 34 multiple sclerosis patients. Sharing of CDR3 amino acid sequences among expanded clones across subjects was absent, suggesting private repertoires in all groups.

The unsorted libraries had their origin in 2 million PBMCs stored at -80 C. This clonotype was observed a few times. Its antigen is unidentified. This CDR3 is built from 14 residues. Germline loops: CDR1 SGHNT, CDR2 YYREEE (reference sequence). V lost 0 bases and J lost 6, with 13 bases in between. Via MiXCR, TCRdb re-called the 5' RACE reads, giving one row per CDR3 protein. Among roughly 60,000 distinct CDR3 sequences, less than 2.5% were seen once, and the ten largest hold around 3%. V usage is TRBV5-4 and J usage is TRBJ2-7; tentatively, D is TRBD1 or TRBD2 (5 bases each). Sample: PBMCs. The sequence was collected from a man aged 45 to 65 with multiple sclerosis. The CDR3, as DNA: TGTGCCAGCAGCTTGGAGGCAGGGAGCCGCGAGCAGTACTTC. It specifies CASSLEAGSREQYF.